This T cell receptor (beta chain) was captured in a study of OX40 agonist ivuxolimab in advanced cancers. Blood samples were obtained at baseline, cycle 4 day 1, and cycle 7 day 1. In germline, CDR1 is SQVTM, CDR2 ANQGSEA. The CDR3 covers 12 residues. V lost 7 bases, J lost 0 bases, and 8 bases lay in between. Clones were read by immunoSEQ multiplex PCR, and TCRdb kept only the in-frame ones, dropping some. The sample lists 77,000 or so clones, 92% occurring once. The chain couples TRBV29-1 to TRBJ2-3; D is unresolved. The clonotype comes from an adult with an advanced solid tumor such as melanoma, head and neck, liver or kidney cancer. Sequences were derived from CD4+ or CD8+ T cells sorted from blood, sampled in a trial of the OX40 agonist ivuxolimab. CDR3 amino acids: CSALDSTDTQYF. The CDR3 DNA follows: TGCAGCGCTCTGGACAGCACAGATACGCAGTATTTT.